This T cell receptor (beta chain) was documented in a study of cytomegalovirus exposure and HLA in healthy donors. At the level of the study: An early data release held 80 million or so unique TCRs from HLA-typed donors.

PCR was performed using 60 Vbeta and 13 Jbeta primers. TCRdb keeps only in-frame clones here, not all; method: immunoSEQ multiplex PCR. Of approximately 86,000 clones listed, approximately 70% are singletons. Looked up from germline, CDR1 is MNHEY and CDR2 is SVGAGI. This CDR3 has 15 amino acids. V lost 5 bases and J 0 bases, leaving 10 bases between the germline ends. Sample: PBMCs. V is TRBV6-5 and J is TRBJ2-2; D might be TRBD1 (5 bases). This TCR was recovered from a man aged 60-69 years in good health and CMV-seronegative. The DNA of the CDR3 is TGTGCCAGCAGTCGCCGACAGACGAACACCGGGGAGCTGTTTTTT. It encodes CASSRRQTNTGELFF.